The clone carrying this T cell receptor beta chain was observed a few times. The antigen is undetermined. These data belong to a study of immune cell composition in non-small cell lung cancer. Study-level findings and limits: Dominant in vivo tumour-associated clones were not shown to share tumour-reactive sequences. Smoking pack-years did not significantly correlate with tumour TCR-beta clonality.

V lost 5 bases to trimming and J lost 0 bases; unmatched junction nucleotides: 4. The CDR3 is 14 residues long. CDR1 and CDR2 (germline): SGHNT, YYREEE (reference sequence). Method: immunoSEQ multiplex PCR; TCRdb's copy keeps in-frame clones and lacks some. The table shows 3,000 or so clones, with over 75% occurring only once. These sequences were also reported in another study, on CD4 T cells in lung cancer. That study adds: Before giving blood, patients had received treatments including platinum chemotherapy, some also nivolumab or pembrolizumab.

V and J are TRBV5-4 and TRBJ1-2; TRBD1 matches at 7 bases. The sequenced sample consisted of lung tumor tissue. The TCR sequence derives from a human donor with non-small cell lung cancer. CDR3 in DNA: TGTGCCAGCAGTCTACAGGGGCCTAACTATGGCTACACCTTC. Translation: CASSLQGPNYGYTF. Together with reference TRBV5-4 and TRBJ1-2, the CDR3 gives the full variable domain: ETGVTQSPTHLIKTRGQQVTLRCSSQSGHNTVSWYQQALGQGPQFIFQYYREEENGRGNFPPRFSGLQFPNYSSELNVNALELDDSALYLCASSLQGPNYGYTFGSGTRLTVV.